The 20 T cell receptor beta chains given below trace back to one sample, sequenced in a study of T cell responses to AZD1222 COVID-19 vaccine (dated by TCRdb to the early 2020s). What this sample's time point label stands for: baseline before first vaccination. The sample's treatment or condition, from its label and the paper: meningococcal conjugate vaccine given as trial control. Libraries were prepared through the immunoSEQ multiplex PCR assay. TCRdb retrieved this table from immuneACCESS and kept in-frame rearrangements only. Not all clones are present; in checked studies, unresolved V genes account for under half, and no reason is known for the remainder. The sample table contains 150,000 to 200,000 clones; only one count was recorded for 87% of them. The ten top clones hold about 2.5% of the sample. The sequences come from peripheral blood, collected on day 0 of MenACWY control vaccination. These TCRs come from an adult in good health.

The rearrangement links TRBV29-1 to TRBJ1-2; D not certain. V was trimmed by 4 bases and J by 12 bases, leaving 21 bases between them. The germline gives CDR1 SQVTM, CDR2 ANQGSEA. This CDR3 contains 13 residues. The CDR3 is CSVVRNDGDGDTF. In DNA form, the CDR3 reads TGCAGCGTTGTGAGGAATGATGGAGATGGGGACACCTTC.

CDR3 nucleotide sequence: TGCAGCGCTACTACAAACCGGGGGACTAGCGGAAACAATGAGCAGTTCTTC. It yields the protein CSATTNRGTSGNNEQFF. This rearrangement joins TRBV29-1 to TRBJ2-1, with 11 bases lining up with TRBD2. Trimming cost V 7 bases and J 5 bases; bases outside gene matches: 16. CDR3 size: 17 residues. Germline values: CDR1 SQVTM, CDR2 ANQGSEA.

This sequence joins TRBV9 and TRBJ2-3; possibly TRBD1 for D (7 bases). The CDR3 has 14 residues. V was trimmed by 3 bases and J by 4 bases, leaving 12 bases between them. The germline V gene encodes CDR1 SGDLS and CDR2 YYNGEE. The CDR3 is CASSAGGIADTQYF. The CDR3 bases are TGTGCCAGCAGCGCAGGGGGGATAGCAGATACGCAGTATTTT.

This clone turned up a few times. The chain couples TRBV5-1 to TRBJ2-7; weak D call: TRBD2 (5 bases). Germline values: CDR1 SGHRS, CDR2 YFSETQ. The CDR3 is made up of 15 amino acids. Trimming removed 5 bases from V and 6 bases from J, with 21 bases in between. The CDR3 DNA reads TGCGCCAGCAGTGTACCAGAGGGTGGTTATGCCGAGCAGTACTTC. This codes for CASSVPEGGYAEQYF. The full variable domain, its missing parts supplied by reference TRBV5-1 and TRBJ2-7, is KAGVTQTPRYLIKTRGQQVTLSCSPISGHRSVSWYQQTPGQGLQFLFEYFSETQRNKGNFPGRFSGRQFSNSRSEMNVSTLELGDSALYLCASSVPEGGYAEQYFGPGTRLTVT.

This clone turned up a few times. This rearrangement joins TRBV6-5 to TRBJ2-1; TRBD1 might be the D (6 bases). CDR3 length: 15 residues. Trimming pared 2 bases from V and 0 bases from J, leaving 8 bases between. Germline V gene sequence: CDR1 MNHEY, CDR2 SVGAGI. This CDR3 reads CASSYRDISYNEQFF. The DNA of the CDR3 is TGTGCCAGCAGTTACCGGGACATCTCCTACAATGAGCAGTTCTTC.

A note on this clone: One end of the junction is discordant with germline, which a read error may explain. This chain links TRBV7-7 with TRBJ2-5, with D possibly TRBD2 on 5 matching bases. Germline loops: CDR1 SSHAT, CDR2 FNYEAQ (reference sequence). The CDR3 loop spans 14 amino acids. The CDR3 DNA is TGTGCTAGCAGCCACCGGGATGAATTAGAGACCCAGTACTTC. It yields the protein CASSHRDELETQYF.

The V and J genes are TRBV3-1 (or the pseudogene TRBV3-2) and TRBJ1-4; D remains ambiguous. Germline V gives CDR1 LGHDT, CDR2 YNNKEL (reference sequence). The CDR3 covers 14 residues. V lost 3 bases and J lost 7, with 12 bases in between. The CDR3 nucleotides are TGTGCCAGCAGCCAGCGGGTTGGGGTTGAAAAACTGTTTTTT. This translates into CASSQRVGVEKLFF.

This clone was observed a handful of times. This chain uses TRBV4-2 with TRBJ2-7; weak D call: TRBD2 (5 bases). CDR3 size: 15 residues. V was trimmed by 0 bases and J by 2 bases, leaving 11 bases between them. The germline CDR1 and CDR2 sequences are LGHNA and YNFKEQ. CDR3 nucleotide sequence: TGTGCCAGCAGCCAAGAATTGGACTCTACCTACGAGCAGTACTTC. It codes for CASSQELDSTYEQYF.

The CDR3 is CASSHRNVDYGYTF. CDR3 nucleotide sequence: TGTGCCAGCAGCCACAGGAACGTCGACTATGGCTACACCTTC. The chain uses TRBV9 and TRBJ1-2; D perhaps matches TRBD1 (5 bases). The germline CDR1 and CDR2 sequences are SGDLS and YYNGEE. This CDR3 is built from 14 residues. Trimming cost V 4 bases and J 3 bases, with 13 bases left between them. Variable domain in full (rest from reference TRBV9 and TRBJ1-2): DSGVTQTPKHLITATGQRVTLRCSPRSGDLSVYWYQQSLDQGLQFLIQYYNGEERAKGNILERFSAQQFPDLHSELNLSSLELGDSALYFCASSHRNVDYGYTFGSGTRLTVV.

The CDR3 is CASSLAGGQETQYF. CDR3 DNA sequence: TGTGCCAGCAGCTTAGCTGGGGGGCAGGAGACCCAGTACTTC. The J gene is TRBJ2-5, the V gene TRBV7-9, with D possibly being TRBD1 or TRBD2 (6 bases each). Germline assignment: CDR1 SEHNR and CDR2 FQNEAQ (reference sequence). V was clipped by 0 bases and J by 5 bases, with 10 bases between them. The CDR3 is made up of 14 amino acids.

The V and J genes are TRBV13 and TRBJ2-1, with 9 bases fitting TRBD2. With V trimmed by 6 bases and J by 0 bases, 9 bases remained unmatched. The CDR3 length is 17 residues. Germline loops: CDR1 PRHDT, CDR2 FYEKMQ (reference sequence). CDR3 region: CASRPTTSGNSYNEQFF. As DNA, the CDR3 is TGTGCCAGCAGGCCGACGACTAGCGGAAACTCCTACAATGAGCAGTTCTTC.

V is TRBV19 and J is TRBJ2-7, with D possibly being TRBD1 or TRBD2 (5 bases each). The germline V gene encodes CDR1 LNHDA and CDR2 SQIVND (reference sequence). Trimming stripped 2 bases from V and 2 bases from J, with 13 bases between. CDR3 size: 15 residues. The CDR3 sequence: CASSIHRDGTYEQYF. In DNA, the CDR3 is TGTGCCAGTAGTATACATCGGGACGGCACCTACGAGCAGTACTTC.

This clone was counted between two and nine times. The chain joins TRBV4-2 to TRBJ2-2; TRBD1 agrees at 7 bases. CDR1 LGHNA and CDR2 YNFKEQ come from the germline V gene. The CDR3 contains 15 residues. J lost 4 bases, V lost 8 bases, and 10 bases had no gene match. The CDR3 DNA sequence: TGTGCCAGCCAACAAGACAGGGTTCCCACCGGGGAGCTGTTTTTT. Protein product: CASQQDRVPTGELFF.

The V and J genes are TRBV29-1 and TRBJ2-5, with D perhaps TRBD2 (6 bases). The V gene lost 4 bases and the J gene lost 5 bases, with 14 bases spanning the gap. The CDR3 spans 13 residues. Germline V lookup: CDR1 SQVTM, CDR2 ANQGSEA. CDR3 residues: CSVGAPGGETQYF. CDR3 DNA: TGCAGCGTTGGGGCCCCCGGAGGGGAGACCCAGTACTTC.

The chain employs TRBV19 and TRBJ2-2, with D tentatively TRBD1 (6 bases). Between the trimmed V and J ends, which lost 7 bases and 3 bases, there was a span of 9 bases. The CDR3 extends over 13 amino acids. Germline CDR1 and CDR2: LNHDA and SQIVND (reference sequence). The CDR3 nucleotides read TGTGCCAGTAATTACAGGGACACCGGGGAGCTGTTTTTT. Translation gives CASNYRDTGELFF.

There are a few counts of this clone. The chain recombines TRBV28 with TRBJ1-3, with unresolved D. Germline V gives CDR1 MDHEN, CDR2 SYDVKM. V lost 4 bases, J lost 0 bases, and 10 bases lay in between. This CDR3 is 15 amino acids long. CDR3 in amino acids: CASSSGILSGNTIYF. CDR3 nucleotides: TGTGCCAGCAGTTCCGGGATCCTCTCTGGAAACACCATATATTTT.

This clone has a single count. V usage is TRBV7-2 and J usage is TRBJ2-7; possibly TRBD1 or TRBD2 for D (5 bases each). Germline values: CDR1 SGHTA, CDR2 FQGNSA. The CDR3 spans 17 residues. Trimming cost V 1 base and J 0 bases, with 16 bases left between them. In nucleotides, the CDR3 is TGTGCCAGCAGCTTAGTCGGTGGGGGTGGGGGCTCCTACGAGCAGTACTTC. Translation gives CASSLVGGGGGSYEQYF.

This clone was counted between two and nine times. The chain couples TRBV5-6 to TRBJ2-5; 8 bases are a match to TRBD1. Germline assignment: CDR1 SGHDT and CDR2 YYEEEE. Germline trimming cut 1 base from V and 5 bases from J; bases unmatched to any gene: 1. There are 13 residues in the CDR3. For the CDR3, the DNA is TGTGCCAGCAGCTTGCGGACAGGGGAGACCCAGTACTTC. It encodes CASSLRTGETQYF.

J is TRBJ2-7 and V is TRBV5-1; D possibly corresponds to TRBD2 (5 bases). The V gene's germline CDR1 is SGHRS and CDR2 YFSETQ. The ends were cut back, 4 bases at V and 3 bases at J, with 11 bases in the middle. The CDR3 is 13 residues long. The CDR3 DNA follows: TGCGCCAGCAGCCCGGGGTCGGGCTACGAGCAGTACTTC. Its protein product is CASSPGSGYEQYF.

The chain recombines TRBV6-5 with TRBJ2-7, with D perhaps given as TRBD1 or TRBD2 (6 bases each). Germline lookup yields CDR1 MNHEY and CDR2 SVGAGI. Trimming left V 5 bases short and J 6 bases short, with 17 bases between. The CDR3 extends over 14 amino acids. The CDR3 spells CASSQTTGGLEQYF. CDR3 DNA sequence: TGTGCCAGCAGTCAGACCACCGGGGGCCTCGAGCAGTACTTC.